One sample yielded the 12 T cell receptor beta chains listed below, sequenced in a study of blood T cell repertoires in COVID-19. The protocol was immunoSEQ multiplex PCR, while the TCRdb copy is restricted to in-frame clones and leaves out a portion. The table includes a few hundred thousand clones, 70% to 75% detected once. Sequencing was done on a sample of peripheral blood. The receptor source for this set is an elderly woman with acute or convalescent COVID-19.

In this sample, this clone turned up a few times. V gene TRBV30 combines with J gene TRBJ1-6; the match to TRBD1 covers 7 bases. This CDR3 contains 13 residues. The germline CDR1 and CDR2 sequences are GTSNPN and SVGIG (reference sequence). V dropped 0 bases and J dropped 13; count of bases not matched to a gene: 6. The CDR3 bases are TGTGCCTGGAGTGTACGGGACAGAGTGCCCCTCCACTTT. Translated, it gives CAWSVRDRVPLHF.

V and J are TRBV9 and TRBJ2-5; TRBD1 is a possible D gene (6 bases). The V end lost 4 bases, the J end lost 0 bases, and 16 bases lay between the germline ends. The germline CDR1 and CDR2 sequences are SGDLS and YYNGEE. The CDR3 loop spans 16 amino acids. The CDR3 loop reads CASSPGTNLYQETQYF. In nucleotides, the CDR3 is TGTGCCAGCAGCCCCGGGACAAACCTGTACCAAGAGACCCAGTACTTC.

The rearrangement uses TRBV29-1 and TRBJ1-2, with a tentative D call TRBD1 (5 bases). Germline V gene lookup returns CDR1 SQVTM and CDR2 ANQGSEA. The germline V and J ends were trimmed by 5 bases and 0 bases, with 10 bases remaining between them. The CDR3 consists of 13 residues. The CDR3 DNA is TGCAGCGTTCAAACAGGAGCTAACTATGGCTACACCTTC. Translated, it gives CSVQTGANYGYTF.

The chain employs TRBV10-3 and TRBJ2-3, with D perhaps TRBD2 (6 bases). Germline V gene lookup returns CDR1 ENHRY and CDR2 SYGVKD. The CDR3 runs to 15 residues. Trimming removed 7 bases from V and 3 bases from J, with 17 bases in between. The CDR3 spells CAIKGGKTVTDTQYF. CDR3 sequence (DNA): TGTGCCATCAAGGGCGGGAAGACTGTTACAGATACGCAGTATTTT.

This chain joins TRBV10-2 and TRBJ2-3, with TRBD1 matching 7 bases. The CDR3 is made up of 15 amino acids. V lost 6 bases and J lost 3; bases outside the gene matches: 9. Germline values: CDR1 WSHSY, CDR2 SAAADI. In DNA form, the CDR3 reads TGCGCCAGCAGCACAGGGGCGGTGGGTACAGATACGCAGTATTTT. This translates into CASSTGAVGTDTQYF.

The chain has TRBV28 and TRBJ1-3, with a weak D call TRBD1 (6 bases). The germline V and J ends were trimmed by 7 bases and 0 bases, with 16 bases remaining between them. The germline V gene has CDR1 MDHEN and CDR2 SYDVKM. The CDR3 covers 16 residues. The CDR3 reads CASTNPTGHSGNTIYF. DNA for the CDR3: TGTGCCAGCACCAACCCGACAGGACACTCTGGAAACACCATATATTTT.

The chain's CDR3 is CASRAVSNQPQHF. CDR3 nucleotide sequence: TGTGCCAGCAGGGCAGTCAGCAATCAGCCCCAGCATTTT. The chain employs TRBV6-5 and TRBJ1-5; D is unresolved. Trimming stripped 6 bases from V and 1 base from J, with 7 bases between. Germline assignment: CDR1 MNHEY and CDR2 SVGAGI. The CDR3 length is 13 residues.

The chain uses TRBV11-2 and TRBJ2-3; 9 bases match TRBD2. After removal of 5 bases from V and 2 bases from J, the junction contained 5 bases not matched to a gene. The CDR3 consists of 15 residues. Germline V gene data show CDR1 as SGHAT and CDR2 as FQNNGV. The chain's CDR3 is CASSALAGYTDTQYF. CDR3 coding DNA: TGTGCCAGCAGCGCCCTAGCGGGGTACACAGATACGCAGTATTTT.

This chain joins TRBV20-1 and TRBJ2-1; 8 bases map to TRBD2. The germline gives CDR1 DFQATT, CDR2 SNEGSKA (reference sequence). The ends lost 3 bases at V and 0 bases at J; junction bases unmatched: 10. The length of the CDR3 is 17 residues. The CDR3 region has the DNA TGCAGTGCTAGTTCCCCACGGGCGGGAGGCTCCTACAATGAGCAGTTCTTC. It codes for CSASSPRAGGSYNEQFF.

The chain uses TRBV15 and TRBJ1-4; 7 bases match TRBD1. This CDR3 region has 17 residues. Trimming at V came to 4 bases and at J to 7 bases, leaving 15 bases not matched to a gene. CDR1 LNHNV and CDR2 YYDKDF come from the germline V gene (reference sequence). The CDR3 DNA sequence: TGTGCCACCAGCACCGGAAATAGGGGGCGGACGGTTGAAAAACTGTTTTTT. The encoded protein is CATSTGNRGRTVEKLFF. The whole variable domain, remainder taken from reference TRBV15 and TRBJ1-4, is DAMVIQNPRYQVTQFGKPVTLSCSQTLNHNVMYWYQQKSSQAPKLLFHYYDKDFNNEADTPDNFQSRRPNTSFCFLDIRSPGLGDTAMYLCATSTGNRGRTVEKLFFGSGTQLSVL.

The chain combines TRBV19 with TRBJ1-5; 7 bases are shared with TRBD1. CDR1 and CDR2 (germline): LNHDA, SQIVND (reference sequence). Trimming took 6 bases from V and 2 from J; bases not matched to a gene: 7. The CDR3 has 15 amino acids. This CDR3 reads CASRADRVGNQPQHF. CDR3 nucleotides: TGTGCCAGTAGGGCTGACAGGGTAGGCAATCAGCCCCAGCATTTT.

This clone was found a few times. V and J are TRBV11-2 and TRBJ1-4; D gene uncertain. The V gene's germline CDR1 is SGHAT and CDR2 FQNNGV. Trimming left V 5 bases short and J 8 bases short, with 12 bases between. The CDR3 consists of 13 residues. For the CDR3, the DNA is TGTGCCAGCAGCAACGGACTAGGCGAAAAACTGTTTTTT. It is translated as CASSNGLGEKLFF.